A selection of T cell receptor beta chains follows, all from one sample in a study of CD8 T cells in ankylosing spondylitis. TCRdb re-called the 5' RACE reads through MiXCR, storing one row per CDR3 protein. The sample includes fewer than 500,000 distinct CDR3 sequences, more than 20% of them seen just once. Material for sequencing was blood, either unsorted or a sorted T cell fraction (not recorded which). These receptors all stem from a male donor with ankylosing spondylitis. CDR3s include the opening cysteine and the closing phenylalanine or tryptophan. A D gene is named only where the DNA matches it firmly. The listing skips clone size in some rows; elsewhere it reads once, few, many or a size class.

clone size,J gene,D gene,V gene,CDR3 protein,CDR3 DNA
NA,TRBJ1-2,NA,TRBV20-1,CSAGDGYGYTF,TGCAGTGCAGGGGACGGCTATGGCTACACCTTC
once,TRBJ1-5,TRBD1,TRBV20-1,CSARSRDSYQPQHF,TGCAGTGCTAGGAGCCGGGACAGCTATCAGCCCCAGCATTTT
few,TRBJ2-1,TRBD1,TRBV24-1,CATTGGQGSYNEQFF,TGTGCCACCACCGGGGGACAGGGCTCCTACAATGAGCAGTTCTTC
many,TRBJ2-7,NA,TRBV6-2/TRBV6-3,CASSYFHEQYF,TGTGCCAGCAGTTATTTCCACGAGCAGTACTTC
few,TRBJ2-7,NA,TRBV5-1,CASSLEAGRYEQYF,TGCGCCAGCAGCTTGGAAGCGGGCAGATACGAGCAGTACTTC
NA,TRBJ2-1,TRBD1,TRBV6-1,CASRPQGASYNEQFF,TGTGCCAGCAGACCACAGGGGGCCTCCTACAATGAGCAGTTCTTC
few,TRBJ2-2,NA,TRBV5-1,CASSVDRGTGELFF,TGCGCCAGCAGCGTGGACCGCGGGACCGGGGAGCTGTTTTTT
few,TRBJ2-7,NA,TRBV10-3,CAISGSSYEQYF,TGTGCCATCAGTGGTAGCTCCTACGAGCAGTACTTC
NA,TRBJ2-3,NA,TRBV6-2/TRBV6-3,CASSPASGTSTDTQYF,TGTGCCAGCAGTCCCGCATCAGGGACTAGCACAGATACGCAGTATTTT
many,TRBJ2-5,NA,TRBV29-1,CSARTAGETQYF,TGCAGCGCCCGGACCGCAGGGGAGACCCAGTACTTC
few,TRBJ2-7,TRBD1,TRBV20-1,CSAEPDRGSYEQYF,TGCAGTGCAGAGCCTGACAGGGGCTCCTACGAGCAGTACTTC
few,TRBJ2-2,TRBD2,TRBV20-1,CSAPGLGPNTGELFF,TGCAGTGCCCCGGGACTAGGCCCTAACACCGGGGAGCTGTTTTTT
NA,TRBJ2-1,TRBD1,TRBV12-3/TRBV12-4,CASSNRDRGGNEQFF,TGTGCCAGCAGCAACCGGGACAGGGGTGGGAATGAGCAGTTCTTC
many,TRBJ2-1,NA,TRBV29-1,CSVVTGTNYNEQFF,TGCAGCGTTGTTACAGGGACGAATTACAATGAGCAGTTCTTC
many,TRBJ2-2,TRBD2,TRBV5-1,CASSRTSANTGELFF,TGCGCCAGCAGTCGGACTAGCGCGAACACCGGGGAGCTGTTTTTT